The 24 T cell receptor beta chains reported below all come from one sample, sequenced in a study of cytomegalovirus exposure and HLA in healthy donors. Researchers ran the PCR with 60 Vbeta and 13 Jbeta primers. Some clones are missing from TCRdb's copy, which holds only in-frame ones; the method was immunoSEQ multiplex PCR. Of about 130,000 clones in the sample, 70% to 75% were seen once. Sequencing input: PBMCs. The source of these receptors is a male donor in good health and CMV-seronegative.

The genes are TRBV7-9 and TRBJ2-3, with a possible D match to TRBD2 (6 bases). Trimming shortened V by 6 bases and J by 1 base, and 14 bases separated the two germline ends. The CDR3 loop spans 15 amino acids. The germline gives CDR1 SEHNR, CDR2 FQNEAQ (reference sequence). This CDR3 reads CASSRTSSGTDTQYF. The CDR3 region has the DNA TGTGCCAGCAGTCGAACATCTAGCGGCACAGATACGCAGTATTTT.

The chain combines TRBV4-3 with TRBJ1-1; 9 positions agree with TRBD1. J was trimmed by 6 bases and V by 4 bases; bases with no gene match: 15. This CDR3 is 17 amino acids long. Germline V CDR1 and CDR2: LGHNA, YSLEER. The CDR3 loop is CASSPGTGKSFGAEAFF. CDR3 in DNA: TGCGCCAGCAGCCCAGGGACAGGGAAAAGTTTCGGCGCTGAAGCTTTCTTT.

The chain is built from TRBV28 and TRBJ1-5; D not resolved. CDR1 and CDR2 from the germline V gene are MDHEN and SYDVKM. This CDR3 region has 16 residues. The V end was cut by 5 bases, the J end by 7 bases, with 21 bases between. CDR3 residues: CASSVNTGLGGQPQHF. CDR3 nucleotide sequence: TGTGCCAGCAGTGTCAATACCGGACTGGGTGGCCAGCCCCAGCATTTT.

This chain joins TRBV4-2 and TRBJ1-1, with TRBD1 matching over 8 bases. J lost 3 bases, V lost 4 bases, and 13 bases had no gene match. From germline, CDR1 is LGHNA and CDR2 YNFKEQ. The CDR3 length is 17 residues. For the CDR3, the DNA is TGTGCCAGCAGCCCCCGCTCGACAGGGGCGGGAGACACTGAAGCTTTCTTT. The encoded protein is CASSPRSTGAGDTEAFF.

This chain links TRBV18 with TRBJ2-1; weak D call: TRBD2 (5 bases). This CDR3 region has 15 residues. Germline V gene sequence: CDR1 KGHSH, CDR2 LQKENI. The ends were cut back, 5 bases at V and 1 base at J, with 12 bases in the middle. CDR3 nucleotides: TGTGCCAGCTCAGACGTTGCGGGTTCCTACAATGAGCAGTTCTTC. Its protein is CASSDVAGSYNEQFF.

The V gene is TRBV15, the J gene TRBJ2-1; 7 bases map to TRBD2. Trimming took 0 bases from V and 0 from J; bases not matched to a gene: 2. Looked up from germline, CDR1 is LNHNV and CDR2 is YYDKDF (reference sequence). The CDR3 consists of 16 residues. CDR3 loop: CATSREASGSYNEQFF. The CDR3 bases are TGTGCCACCAGCAGAGAGGCTAGCGGCTCCTACAATGAGCAGTTCTTC. Variable domain in full (rest from reference TRBV15 and TRBJ2-1): DAMVIQNPRYQVTQFGKPVTLSCSQTLNHNVMYWYQQKSSQAPKLLFHYYDKDFNNEADTPDNFQSRRPNTSFCFLDIRSPGLGDTAMYLCATSREASGSYNEQFFGPGTRLTVL.

The chain uses TRBV7-8 and TRBJ2-4, with a weak D call TRBD2 (6 bases). Germline CDR1 and CDR2: SGHVS and FQNEAQ. Trimming cost V 1 base and J 8 bases, with 15 bases left between them. This CDR3 contains 15 residues. The CDR3 DNA sequence: TGTGCCAGCAGCTTAGAGGGGCTAGCGAGGGACATTCAGTACTTC. Its translation is CASSLEGLARDIQYF.

J is TRBJ2-5 and V is TRBV9; 10 positions agree with TRBD1. V gave up 4 bases and J gave up 4 bases; unmatched junction bases: 7. The length of the CDR3 is 15 residues. The V gene's germline CDR1 is SGDLS and CDR2 YYNGEE. CDR3 protein: CASSFPTGGIETQYF. The CDR3 DNA reads TGTGCCAGCAGCTTCCCGACAGGGGGCATAGAGACCCAGTACTTC.

V gene TRBV28 combines with J gene TRBJ1-1, with D possibly being TRBD1 (5 bases). The CDR3 extends over 11 amino acids. In germline, CDR1 is MDHEN, CDR2 SYDVKM. V was shortened by 5 bases and J by 7 bases, with 8 bases between the two germline ends. CDR3 sequence (DNA): TGTGCCAGCAGTCCTCAGGGTGAAGCTTTCTTT. This sequence encodes CASSPQGEAFF.

V is TRBV7-8 and J is TRBJ1-2; no firm D call. The CDR3 runs 14 residues. CDR1 and CDR2 from the germline V gene are SGHVS and FQNEAQ. Trimming took off 1 base at V and 4 bases at J, with 10 bases between the two ends. The CDR3 sequence: CASSLGPLSYGYTF. CDR3 sequence (DNA): TGTGCCAGCAGCTTAGGTCCTCTCAGCTATGGCTACACCTTC.

The chain combines TRBV7-3 with TRBJ1-1; D gene uncertain. Trimming took off 5 bases at V and 2 bases at J, with 9 bases between the two ends. CDR1 is SGHTA and CDR2 is FQGTGA in the germline V gene. CDR3 length equals 13 residues. CDR3 residues: CASSIGANTEAFF. As DNA, the CDR3 is TGTGCCAGCAGCATCGGAGCTAACACTGAAGCTTTCTTT.

The rearrangement uses TRBV5-4 and TRBJ2-7, with TRBD2 identical over 8 bases. CDR1 is SGHNT, CDR2 YYREEE, per germline (reference sequence). The CDR3 length is 16 residues. V was clipped by 3 bases and J by 5 bases; unmatched bases: 13. The CDR3 DNA is TGTGCCAGCAGCTCCGGACTAGCCGGGGGCTATAACGAGCAGTACTTC. Its protein product is CASSSGLAGGYNEQYF.

Comment on this clone: Within the sample, other DNA sequences also encode this same CDR3. This chain joins TRBV7-2 and TRBJ1-5; 7 nucleotides line up with TRBD1. Germline V gives CDR1 SGHTA, CDR2 FQGNSA. Losses at the gene ends were 5 bases for V and 0 bases for J; bases not matched to a gene: 4. The CDR3 covers 15 residues. The CDR3 protein is CASSPGGSSNQPQHF. The CDR3 nucleotides are TGTGCCAGCAGCCCAGGGGGTAGTAGCAATCAGCCCCAGCATTTT.

The gene calls are TRBV9 and TRBJ2-1; 9 bases align to TRBD2. The J segment lost 8 bases and the V segment lost 3 bases, leaving 24 bases of the junction unmatched. The CDR3 runs to 20 residues. Per the germline V gene, CDR1 is SGDLS and CDR2 is YYNGEE. CDR3 coding DNA: TGTGCCAGCAGCGCGCGGGGGGGAGGCTCGAGCGGTCGCCGAACGGATGAGCAGTTCTTC. Translation gives CASSARGGGSSGRRTDEQFF. Based on the CDR3 plus reference TRBV9 and TRBJ2-1, the full variable domain is DSGVTQTPKHLITATGQRVTLRCSPRSGDLSVYWYQQSLDQGLQFLIQYYNGEERAKGNILERFSAQQFPDLHSELNLSSLELGDSALYFCASSARGGGSSGRRTDEQFFGPGTRLTVL.

The table lists this clone with a few counts. The rearrangement joins TRBV19 to TRBJ1-2; 12 nucleotides align to TRBD1. V lost 5 bases, J lost 6 bases, and 19 bases stayed unmatched. CDR1 is LNHDA and CDR2 is SQIVND in the germline V gene (reference sequence). The CDR3 has 19 residues. CDR3 region: CASSALTPGQGAVINGYTF. The CDR3 DNA reads as TGTGCCAGTAGTGCCCTGACTCCGGGACAGGGGGCGGTTATTAATGGCTACACCTTC.

The chain links TRBV7-9 to TRBJ1-4; D gene uncertain. The CDR3 is made up of 13 amino acids. The germline V gene has CDR1 SEHNR and CDR2 FQNEAQ (reference sequence). V was clipped by 0 bases and J by 8 bases, with 7 bases between them. CDR3 sequence: CASSLASSEKLFF. CDR3 in DNA: TGTGCCAGCAGCTTAGCCTCTAGCGAAAAACTGTTTTTT.

The count of this clone is one. The chain recombines TRBV28 with TRBJ2-3, with 10 nucleotides matching TRBD2. Trimming took 3 bases from V and 2 from J; bases not matched to a gene: 8. The CDR3 covers 17 residues. The germline CDR1 and CDR2 sequences are MDHEN and SYDVKM. CDR3 coding DNA: TGTGCCAGCAGTTTCAAAGGACTAGCGGAGTTCACAGATACGCAGTATTTT. Translated, it gives CASSFKGLAEFTDTQYF.

This clone was recorded a few times. V and J are TRBV19 and TRBJ1-5; weak D call: TRBD1 (5 bases). Deletions cut 5 bases from V and 5 bases from J, with 7 bases between. The CDR3 is 12 residues long. Germline V gene data show CDR1 as LNHDA and CDR2 as SQIVND (reference sequence). The chain's CDR3 is CASSLRDQPQHF. The CDR3 DNA follows: TGTGCCAGTAGTCTCAGGGATCAGCCCCAGCATTTT.

The CDR3 region is CATKRGRGRGTTDTQYF. The DNA of the CDR3 is TGTGCAACGAAGCGGGGCAGGGGTCGGGGCACCACAGATACGCAGTATTTT. The chain recombines TRBV15 with TRBJ2-3, with D tentatively TRBD2 (7 bases). Germline V gene sequence: CDR1 LNHNV, CDR2 YYDKDF (reference sequence). The CDR3 extends over 17 amino acids.

The chain links TRBV19 to TRBJ2-5; maybe TRBD2 (6 bases). Trimming shortened V by 2 bases and J by 1 base, and 20 bases separated the two germline ends. CDR1 LNHDA and CDR2 SQIVND come from the germline V gene (reference sequence). CDR3 length: 18 residues. Here the CDR3 reads CASSIRRDLVRLQETQYF. CDR3 sequence (DNA): TGTGCCAGTAGTATAAGGCGGGACCTCGTTAGGCTCCAAGAGACCCAGTACTTC.

J is TRBJ2-1 and V is TRBV7-9; 8 nucleotides agree with TRBD1. V was clipped by 6 bases and J by 8 bases; unmatched bases: 12. Germline V gives CDR1 SEHNR, CDR2 FQNEAQ (reference sequence). The CDR3 length is 15 residues. DNA for the CDR3: TGTGCCAGCAGTTCAGGGGGCGCGTTTAGAGATGAGCAGTTCTTC. Translated, it gives CASSSGGAFRDEQFF.

V is TRBV28 and J is TRBJ1-2, with D uncertain. V gave up 6 bases and J gave up 5 bases, with 16 bases separating them. This CDR3 spans 14 amino acids. CDR1 and CDR2 from the germline V gene are MDHEN and SYDVKM. CDR3 coding DNA: TGTGCCAGCAGGCCCCCCGGGGAGACTTATGGCTACACCTTC. Amino acid sequence: CASRPPGETYGYTF.

The genes are TRBV7-3 and TRBJ1-1, with D maybe TRBD1 (6 bases). From germline, CDR1 is SGHTA and CDR2 FQGTGA. V was pared by 5 bases and J by 4 bases, with 14 bases between. The CDR3 covers 14 residues. In DNA form, the CDR3 reads TGTGCCAGCAGCCCAGGGGTTGGTGGCACTGAAGCTTTCTTT. Translating gives CASSPGVGGTEAFF.

This clone was seen only once. This sequence joins TRBV9 and TRBJ1-2; no firm D call. The length of the CDR3 is 14 residues. Between the trimmed V and J ends, which lost 0 bases and 8 bases, there was a span of 14 bases. CDR1 SGDLS and CDR2 YYNGEE come from the germline V gene. For the CDR3, the DNA is TGTGCCAGCAGCGTAGGGGTCTCCGCGGGCGGCTACACCTTC. It codes for CASSVGVSAGGYTF.